Below are 2 T cell receptor beta chains sequenced from a single sample in a study of T-cell reconstitution after alpha-beta-depleted transplantation in children. Researchers prepared the TCRbeta library using unique molecular identifiers, the study reports. TCRdb passed the PCR reads through MiXCR, listing each CDR3 protein once. Among about 580,000 distinct CDR3 sequences, 25% to 30% were seen once, and the ten largest hold just over 35%. Sequenced here: PBMCs, sampled before TCRalphabeta/CD19-depleted stem cell transplant. These receptor sequences come from a boy in the first two years of life with Wiskott-Aldrich syndrome, due to receive a stem cell transplant.

The chain combines TRBV5-1 with TRBJ2-2; D remains ambiguous. The V gene's germline CDR1 is SGHRS and CDR2 YFSETQ. V was clipped by 3 bases and J by 0 bases, with 9 bases between them. This CDR3 comprises 15 residues. This CDR3 is CASSSQTSNTGELFF. The CDR3 region has the DNA TGCGCCAGCAGCTCCCAGACATCGAACACCGGGGAGCTGTTTTTT.

This clonotype occurred a few times. V gene TRBV12-3 or TRBV12-4 combines with J gene TRBJ2-5; D uncertain. The V gene lost 2 bases and the J gene lost 2 bases, with 6 bases spanning the gap. The CDR3 is made up of 13 amino acids. The CDR3 nucleotides are TGTGCCAGCAGTTTAACAGAACAAGAGACCCAGTACTTC. Encoded protein: CASSLTEQETQYF.